This is a list of T cell receptor beta chains from one sample in a study of regulatory T cells in long-lasting Graves disease. TCRdb used MiXCR to reprocess the multiplex PCR reads, holding one entry per CDR3 protein. The sample gives roughly 500,000 distinct CDR3 sequences, around a fifth of which show up once; roughly 6.9% is in the top ten. Source: peripheral blood mononuclear cells (PBMCs), taken when the disease was refractory, from a patient treated with antithyroid drugs. The receptors derive from a female donor with Graves disease. CDR3s include the opening cysteine and the closing phenylalanine or tryptophan. A D gene is named only where the DNA matches it firmly. Clone sizes are given selectively: once, few, many, or a class where the clone is expanded.

clone size	V gene	J gene	D gene	CDR3 protein	CDR3 DNA
many	TRBV12-3/TRBV12-4	TRBJ1-4	.	CASRTWDEGEKLFF	TGTGCCAGCAGAACCTGGGATGAGGGTGAAAAACTGTTTTTT
many	TRBV27	TRBJ2-4	TRBD1	CASSLDRGRGQNIQYF	TGTGCCAGCAGTCTGGACAGGGGGCGAGGGCAAAACATTCAGTACTTC
many	TRBV19	TRBJ1-5	TRBD1	CASSTLFPDRAQPQHF	TGTGCCAGTAGTACCCTCTTCCCTGACAGGGCGCAGCCCCAGCATTTT
few	TRBV24-1	TRBJ1-2	.	CATSDPGGFYGYTF	TGTGCCACCAGTGACCCGGGGGGATTCTATGGCTACACCTTC
many	TRBV15	TRBJ2-5	.	CATSRDRKGALETQYF	TGTGCCACCAGCAGAGACCGCAAAGGGGCTCTAGAGACCCAGTACTTC
few	TRBV15	TRBJ2-1	.	CATGQFYNEQFF	TGTGCCACCGGACAGTTTTACAATGAGCAGTTCTTC
many	TRBV27	TRBJ1-5	TRBD1	CASSLRGPDQPQHF	TGTGCCAGCAGTCTCAGGGGGCCGGATCAGCCCCAGCATTTT
.	TRBV28	TRBJ2-1	TRBD1	CASSLTGGLNEQFF	TGTGCCAGCAGTTTGACAGGGGGCCTCAATGAGCAGTTCTTC
.	TRBV12-3/TRBV12-4	TRBJ2-2	.	CASSLSSGPRGTGELFF	TGTGCCAGCAGTTTATCCTCAGGACCGCGAGGGACCGGGGAGCTGTTTTTT
.	TRBV19	TRBJ2-5	.	CASSSDGEETQYF	TGTGCCAGTAGTTCGGACGGTGAAGAGACCCAGTACTTC